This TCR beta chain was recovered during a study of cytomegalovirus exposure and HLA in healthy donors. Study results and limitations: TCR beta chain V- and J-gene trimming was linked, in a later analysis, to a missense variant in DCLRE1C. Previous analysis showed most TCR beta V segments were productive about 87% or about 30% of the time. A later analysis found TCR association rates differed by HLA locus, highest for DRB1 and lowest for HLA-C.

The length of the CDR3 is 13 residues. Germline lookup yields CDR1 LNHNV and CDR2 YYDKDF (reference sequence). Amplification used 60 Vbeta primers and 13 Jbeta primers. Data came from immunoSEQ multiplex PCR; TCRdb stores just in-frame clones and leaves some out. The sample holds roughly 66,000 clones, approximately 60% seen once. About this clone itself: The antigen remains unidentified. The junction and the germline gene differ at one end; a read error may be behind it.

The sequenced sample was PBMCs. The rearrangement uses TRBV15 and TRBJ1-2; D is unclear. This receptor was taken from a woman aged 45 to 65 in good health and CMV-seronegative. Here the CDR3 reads CATRLDPNYGCTF. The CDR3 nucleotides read TGTGCCACCAGGCTCGATCCTAACTATGGCTGCACCTTC.